The TCR beta chain under discussion was sequenced for a study of post-analysis software for immune sequencing data. Overall study: Multiple sclerosis in the patients followed relapsing-remitting, secondary progressive and progressive-relapsing courses.

In regard to this clonotype: Its specificity is unknown. The junction and the germline gene differ at one end; a read error may be behind it.

Overall study findings and caveats: TRBV5-6, TRBV5-1 and TRBV20-1 belonged to a set of roughly five TRBV segments that were more frequent in patients than controls. Samples from a shared batch, those prepared together, strongly co-clustered by F measure. Normalized Chao1 diversity was significantly lower in multiple sclerosis patients than in controls.

The CDR3 consists of 15 residues. Sequencing libraries made from TCR beta cDNA carried unique molecular identifiers. T cells numbering roughly 0.95 to 10 million gave rise to 450,000 to 550,000 cDNA molecules. TCRdb used MiXCR to reprocess the PCR reads, holding one entry per CDR3 protein. The sample lists some 700,000 distinct CDR3 sequences; more than 50% were seen once. The sequenced sample was blood. The rearrangement uses TRBV12-3 or TRBV12-4 and TRBJ2-4, with TRBD2 matching 7 bases. The J call may be wrong; the DNA end is better matched by TRBJ2-7. The clonotype originates from a girl aged 2 to 9 with multiple sclerosis. The CDR3 nucleotides are TGTGCCGGCAGTTTCGGGCGGGAGTCATCCTACGAGCAGTACTTC. It yields the protein CAGSFGRESSYEQYF.